A single sample is the source of the 5 T cell receptor beta chains below, sequenced in a study of radiation and T cells in renal cell carcinoma. TCRdb's table, derived via immunoSEQ multiplex PCR, lists solely in-frame clones and lacks some. Of about 59,000 clones in the sample, around 72% were seen once. Time point: baseline pretreatment blood. As to treatment: 15 Gy SBRT to primary tumor, nephrectomy 4 weeks later. The specimen was blood, collected from a patient whose treatment included radiotherapy and nephrectomy. These receptor sequences come from a man aged 55 to 70 with renal cell carcinoma.

The V gene is TRBV28, the J gene TRBJ2-5; D unresolved. The CDR3 has 11 amino acids. The germline CDR1 and CDR2 sequences are MDHEN and SYDVKM. The V end was cut by 2 bases, the J end by 4 bases, with 2 bases between. CDR3 in DNA: TGTGCCAGCAGTTTAGGAGAGACCCAGTACTTC. Translation gives CASSLGETQYF.

This chain links TRBV15 with TRBJ2-5; 14 bases match TRBD2. Germline V CDR1 and CDR2: LNHNV, YYDKDF (reference sequence). The CDR3 runs 14 residues. With 6 bases clipped from V and 5 bases from J, the junction kept 2 bases outside the gene matches. The CDR3 nucleotides are TGTGCCACCAGTTGGACTAGCGGGGGGGAGACCCAGTACTTC. Protein: CATSWTSGGETQYF.

The chain couples TRBV6-1 to TRBJ2-6; no clear D. This CDR3 has 16 residues. Trimming took 4 bases from V and 0 from J, leaving 10 bases between them. Germline V lookup: CDR1 MNHNS, CDR2 SASEGT. CDR3 in DNA: TGTGCCAGCAGTGCGCGGATAACCTCTGGGGCCAACGTCCTGACTTTC. Amino acids: CASSARITSGANVLTF.

The chain employs TRBV11-2 and TRBJ2-7; a weak D match, TRBD1 (5 bases). The germline gives CDR1 SGHAT, CDR2 FQNNGV. Trimming pared 5 bases from V and 6 bases from J, leaving 11 bases between. This CDR3 spans 12 amino acids. CDR3 residues: CASSPGHIEQYF. In DNA form, the CDR3 reads TGTGCCAGCAGCCCCGGACATATCGAGCAGTACTTC.

The chain couples TRBV5-1 to TRBJ2-7; D may correspond to TRBD1 or TRBD2 (5 bases each). CDR1 is SGHRS, CDR2 YFSETQ, per germline. Trimming cost V 4 bases and J 5 bases, with 16 bases left between them. The CDR3 is 14 amino acids. CDR3 nucleotide sequence: TGCGCCAGCAGCATATCCGGGACCGATGACGAGCAGTACGTC. Translating gives CASSISGTDDEQYV.